This T cell receptor beta chain was profiled in a study of Ad26.COV2.S vaccination and SARS-CoV-2 variants. Turning to the study itself: Ad26.COV2.S, an intramuscular injection, was given once or twice 56 days apart.

Assay used: immunoSEQ multiplex PCR; TCRdb lists only in-frame clones, some missing. Of 440,000 or so clones in the sample, 92% were seen once. As to treatment: roughly 19 received Ad26.COV2.S at low or high dose, single or two shots; 5 received placebo; per-sample allocation not given. Repertoires come from day 63 after the first vaccine or placebo injection. The CDR3 has 15 residues. V lost 5 bases and J lost 7, with 17 bases in between. The germline V gene has CDR1 PRHDT and CDR2 FYEKMQ (reference sequence). This TCR was recovered from a person between 18 and 59 years old who received the Ad26.COV2.S COVID-19 vaccine or a placebo. The chain carries TRBV13 and TRBJ2-2; the D gene is possibly TRBD2 (5 bases). The sample in question was peripheral blood, obtained in a trial of Ad26.COV2.S vaccine versus placebo. The CDR3 DNA follows: TGTGCCAGCAGCCCCCCGGGGAGTGCGAGCGGGGAGCTGTTTTTT. Protein product: CASSPPGSASGELFF.